The entry below gives a single TCR beta chain sequence along with its context. Seattle researchers signed up patients amid active infection and tracked them longitudinally. In the original processing: Amplification from reference gene primers served as the basis for estimated nucleated cell counts. The repertoire was sequenced with immunoSEQ multiplex PCR; TCRdb's copy has only in-frame clones and lacks some. That table gives V, J and clone size, and the DNA gave D and trimming. Of about 180,000 clones listed, roughly 80% were seen once; the top ten hold about 8.3%. The data originate from a study of blood T cell repertoires in COVID-19. The specimen sequenced was peripheral blood. The origin of this receptor is a woman aged 70-85 years with COVID-19, enrolled during active disease.

CDR3 in DNA: TGTGCCAGCAGTTTAAGCCCGGGACTTAATAATTCACCCCTCCACTTT. This sequence encodes CASSLSPGLNNSPLHF. The chain recombines TRBV27 with TRBJ1-6; D perhaps matches TRBD1 (5 bases). The V gene lost 2 bases and the J gene lost 5 bases, with 13 bases spanning the gap. Germline V gives CDR1 MNHEY, CDR2 SMNVEV (reference sequence). The CDR3 consists of 16 residues.